Listed below are T cell receptor beta chains from one sample, sequenced in a study of memory CD4+ T cells and cytomegalovirus serostatus. Only in-frame clones appear in the TCRdb table, and some are missing; sequencing was by immunoSEQ multiplex PCR. The data hold 50,000 to 60,000 clones, with around 80% observed a single time. The sequenced sample was memory CD4+ T cells from blood. These TCRs come from an adult in good health and CMV-seropositive. The CDR3 runs from the conserved cysteine through the conserved F or W. Fields, in order: J gene, D gene, clone size, V gene, CDR3 DNA, CDR3 protein. A D gene is named only where the DNA matches it firmly. Clone size is stated in some rows and not others, as once, few, many or a class when expanded.

TRBJ1-6 - - TRBV6-5 TGTGCCAGCAGTTACGTTGCGGGTAATTCACCCCTCCACTTT CASSYVAGNSPLHF
TRBJ2-5 - - TRBV7-9 TGTGCCAGCAGCTTATTTATAACCCAAGAGACCCAGTACTTC CASSLFITQETQYF
TRBJ1-2 - - TRBV7-2 TGTGCCAGCAGTATCTCTAAACAACAGTTCTCCTACTATGGCTACACCTTC CASSISKQQFSYYGYTF
TRBJ2-1 TRBD2 few TRBV2 TGTGCCAGCTCTGGACTAGCGGGAGTTGGGAGCAATGAGCAGTTCTTC CASSGLAGVGSNEQFF
TRBJ2-1 TRBD2 once TRBV7-9 TGTGCCAGCAGCTTTGTCCGGGGGGGGCGGAATGAGCAGTTCTTC CASSFVRGGRNEQFF
TRBJ1-1 - - TRBV7-2 TGTGCCAGCAGCCCGCACAGGACGAACACTGAAGCTTTCTTT CASSPHRTNTEAFF
TRBJ2-1 TRBD2 - TRBV5-8 TGTGCCAGCAGCGTCGAAGGGACTAGCGGGTGGGATGAGCAGTTCTTC CASSVEGTSGWDEQFF
TRBJ1-2 - medium-sized TRBV6-1 TGTGCCAGCAGGGAAGGAGGTGTCAGGGGTAACTATGGCTACACCTTC CASREGGVRGNYGYTF
TRBJ1-2 - - TRBV9 TGTGCCAGCAGCCCCCGGTTGGGGTTAGACTATGGCTACACCTTC CASSPRLGLDYGYTF
TRBJ2-7 - - TRBV5-1 TGCGCCAGCAGCTTGAAAGCGGCACAAGGAGTTTCATACGAGCAGTACTTC CASSLKAAQGVSYEQYF
TRBJ2-7 - - TRBV7-2 TGTGCCAGCAGCTTAGACTCTTATAGCCCCTACGAGCAGTACTTC CASSLDSYSPYEQYF
TRBJ2-5 - - TRBV7-9 TGTGCCAGCAGCTTAGCGGGAGTGGGAGAGACCCAGTACTTC CASSLAGVGETQYF
TRBJ1-1 - - TRBV5-4 TGTGCCAGCAGCTTGGTGCCAAACACTGAAGCTTTCTTT CASSLVPNTEAFF
TRBJ2-6 - - TRBV18 TGTGCCAGCTCTCCCCCGGGACCGGCTATGAGTGGGGCCAACGTCCTGACTTTC CASSPPGPAMSGANVLTF
TRBJ2-3 TRBD2 - TRBV7-3 TGTGCCAGCAGCTTAACTAGCGGGAGGATCTCCAGCACAGATACGCAGTATTTT CASSLTSGRISSTDTQYF
TRBJ1-5 - - TRBV19 TGTGCCAGTAGTATAGAGGGCAGGGCTAATCAGCCCCAGCATTTT CASSIEGRANQPQHF
TRBJ2-1 TRBD1 once TRBV30 TGTGCCTGGCGACAGGGGGGCGAGCAGTTCTTC CAWRQGGEQFF
TRBJ1-4 - - TRBV4-3 TGCGCCAGCAGCCAAGATCCATACTCCGCAACTAATGAAAAACTGTTTTTT CASSQDPYSATNEKLFF
TRBJ1-6 - - TRBV11-2 TGTGCCAGCAGCCCCCGGGACGGAAAAAATTCACCCCTCCACTTT CASSPRDGKNSPLHF
TRBJ2-7 TRBD1 - TRBV7-3 TGTGCCAGCAGCAGGACAGGGGGCGAGCAGTACTTC CASSRTGGEQYF
TRBJ1-4 - - TRBV6-1 TGTGCCAGCACTGGGGGGGAGGTTCGGGGAAAACTGTTTTTT CASTGGEVRGKLFF
TRBJ2-7 - - TRBV7-6 TGTGCCAGCAGCTTAGGGGGAGGGGGGGGCCACGAGCAGTACTTC CASSLGGGGGHEQYF